Here is one TCR beta chain with its context. Its antigen is not identified. The source of the sample is a study of response to subunit inactivated influenza vaccine. Study conclusions and caveats: Few additional T cells are recruited per seasonal influenza vaccination, authors suggested.

Germline CDR1 and CDR2: MDHEN and SYDVKM. Trimming shortened V by 6 bases and J by 10 bases, and 13 bases separated the two germline ends. The CDR3 totals 12 residues. TCRdb ran MiXCR on the RT-PCR reads and lists one entry per CDR3 protein. This repertoire shows around 300,000 distinct CDR3 sequences, 22% found once; its top ten account for around a tenth. V is TRBV28 and J is TRBJ2-4, with TRBD2 as a possible D gene (5 bases). Sequenced material: PBMCs from blood, taken 21 months after vaccination. This clonotype was obtained from a man between 50 and 75 years old who received an inactivated influenza vaccine. The CDR3 DNA sequence: TGTGCCAGCAGCGGGGTTATTCGGATTCAGTACTTC. It specifies CASSGVIRIQYF.